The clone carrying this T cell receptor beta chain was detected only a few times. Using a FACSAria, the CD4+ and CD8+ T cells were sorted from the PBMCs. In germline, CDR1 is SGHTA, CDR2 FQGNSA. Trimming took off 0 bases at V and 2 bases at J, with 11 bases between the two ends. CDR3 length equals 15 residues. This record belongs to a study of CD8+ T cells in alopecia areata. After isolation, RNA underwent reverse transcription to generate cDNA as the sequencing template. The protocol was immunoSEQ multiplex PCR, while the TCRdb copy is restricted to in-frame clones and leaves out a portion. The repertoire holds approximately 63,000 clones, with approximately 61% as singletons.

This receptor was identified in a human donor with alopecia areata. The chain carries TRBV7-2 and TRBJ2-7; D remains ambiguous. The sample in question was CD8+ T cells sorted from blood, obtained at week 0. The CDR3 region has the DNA TGTGCCAGCAGCTTAGCTCCGGACGGTGCCTACGAGCAGTACTTC. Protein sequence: CASSLAPDGAYEQYF.